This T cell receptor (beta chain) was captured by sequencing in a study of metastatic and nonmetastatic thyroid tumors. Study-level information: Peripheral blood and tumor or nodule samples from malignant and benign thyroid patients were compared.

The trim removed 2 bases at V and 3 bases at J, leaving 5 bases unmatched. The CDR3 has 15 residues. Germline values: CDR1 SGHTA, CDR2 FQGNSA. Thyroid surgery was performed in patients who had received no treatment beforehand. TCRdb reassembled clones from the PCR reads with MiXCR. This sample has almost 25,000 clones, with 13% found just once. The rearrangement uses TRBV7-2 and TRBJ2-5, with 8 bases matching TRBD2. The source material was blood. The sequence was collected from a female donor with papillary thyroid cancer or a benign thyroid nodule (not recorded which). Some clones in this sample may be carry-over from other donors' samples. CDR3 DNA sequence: TGTGCCAGCAGCTTATGGGCGGGAGGAAAAGAGACCCAGTACTTC. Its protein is CASSLWAGGKETQYF.